The clone carrying this T cell receptor beta chain was seen a few times. This specimen comes from a study of radiotherapy plus CTLA-4 blockade in lung cancer. Profiling relied on immunoSEQ multiplex PCR, and the TCRdb table lists in-frame clones only, not all of them. The sample holds about 98,000 clones, about 81% seen once. There are 14 residues in the CDR3. The V end was cut by 0 bases, the J end by 8 bases, with 12 bases between. The V gene's germline CDR1 is SGHRS and CDR2 YFSETQ. The sample in question was peripheral blood, obtained from a patient treated with radiotherapy plus ipilimumab. The chain links TRBV5-1 to TRBJ2-4; tentative D call: TRBD1 (5 bases). The source of this sequence is a human donor with non-small cell lung cancer who had a partial response to radiotherapy plus ipilimumab. CDR3 loop: CASSLEWGQDIQYF. CDR3 DNA: TGCGCCAGCAGCTTGGAATGGGGCCAAGACATTCAGTACTTC. The full variable domain, rest sourced from reference TRBV5-1 and TRBJ2-4, is KAGVTQTPRYLIKTRGQQVTLSCSPISGHRSVSWYQQTPGQGLQFLFEYFSETQRNKGNFPGRFSGRQFSNSRSEMNVSTLELGDSALYLCASSLEWGQDIQYFGAGTRLSVL.